The rows below give T cell receptor beta chains drawn from one sample of a study of blood T cell repertoires in COVID-19. The assay was immunoSEQ multiplex PCR, and TCRdb's table has in-frame clones only and misses some. The sample has tens of thousands of clones, roughly 87% seen once. Sequenced: peripheral blood. These receptors were taken from a human donor in a cohort sampled during active COVID-19. Each CDR3 is given with its conserved first and last residue. A D gene is named only where the DNA matches it firmly. Rows give clone size only sometimes, using once, few, many, or a class for an expanded clone.

CASSLAREPQHF TGTGCCAGCAGTTTAGCGAGGGAGCCCCAGCATTTT TRBV12-3/TRBV12-4 . TRBJ1-5 .
CASKDRVESPLHF TGTGCCAGTAAGGACAGGGTCGAGTCACCCCTCCACTTT TRBV19 TRBD1 TRBJ1-6 once
CASGDSGGPKYNEQFF TGTGCCAGCGGTGATAGCGGGGGGCCCAAGTACAATGAGCAGTTCTTC TRBV5-6 TRBD2 TRBJ2-1 .
CASSKREDNTGELFF TGTGCCAGCAGTAAGCGGGAGGATAACACCGGGGAGCTGTTTTTT TRBV6-6 TRBD2 TRBJ2-2 medium-sized
CASSPWTSGSLSLAEQFF TGTGCCAGCAGCCCCTGGACTAGCGGGAGTTTGTCCCTGGCTGAGCAGTTCTTC TRBV27 TRBD2 TRBJ2-1 .
CASSWGGQDSYEQYF TGCGCCAGCAGCTGGGGTGGACAGGACTCCTACGAGCAGTACTTC TRBV5-1 TRBD1 TRBJ2-7 .
CASSLNGRQGHYGYTF TGTGCCAGCAGCTTGAATGGGAGACAGGGGCACTATGGCTACACCTTC TRBV5-5 TRBD1 TRBJ1-2 .
CASSQAPGQSGNTIYF TGCGCCAGCAGCCAAGCCCCGGGACAATCTGGAAACACCATATATTTT TRBV4-3 . TRBJ1-3 .
CASSLEGTPSYEQYF TGTGCCAGCAGCTTGGAAGGGACTCCTTCCTACGAGCAGTACTTC TRBV5-5 . TRBJ2-7 .
CASAGQVFSGNTIYF TGTGCCAGCGCCGGACAGGTCTTCTCTGGAAACACCATATATTTT TRBV6-5 TRBD1 TRBJ1-3 .
CASSLVNRGLDEQYF TGTGCCAGCAGCTTGGTGAACAGGGGGCTGGACGAGCAGTACTTC TRBV5-4 TRBD1 TRBJ2-7 .
CARRTGTSNTGELFF TGTGCCCGAAGGACCGGGACAAGTAACACCGGGGAGCTGTTTTTT TRBV6-5 . TRBJ2-2 .
CASSVWWDRNTGELFF TGTGCCAGCAGCGTATGGTGGGACAGGAACACCGGGGAGCTGTTTTTT TRBV9 TRBD1 TRBJ2-2 few
CASSPGGVKVGTQYF TGTGCCAGCAGCCCCGGGGGGGTAAAGGTTGGTACGCAGTATTTT TRBV5-4 TRBD2 TRBJ2-3 few
CASSQEGTGNTQYF TGCGCCAGCAGCCAAGAGGGGACAGGGAATACGCAGTATTTT TRBV4-3 TRBD1 TRBJ2-3 .
CASSQGGGRARAEAFF TGCGCCAGCAGCCAAGGGGGTGGGAGGGCGAGGGCTGAAGCTTTCTTT TRBV4-1 . TRBJ1-1 .
CASSARYRSSSYNEQFF TGTGCCAGCAGCGCTAGATACAGGTCGAGCTCCTACAATGAGCAGTTCTTC TRBV9 . TRBJ2-1 .
CASSEIMGQGIANNSPLHF TGTGCCAGCAGTGAAATTATGGGACAGGGGATCGCTAACAATTCACCCCTCCACTTT TRBV2 TRBD1 TRBJ1-6 .
CASSYSADRPNYGYTF TGTGCCAGCAGTTACTCCGCGGACAGGCCCAACTATGGCTACACCTTC TRBV6-5 TRBD1 TRBJ1-2 .
CASSLRDYLYNEQFF TGTGCCAGCAGCCTCCGGGACTACCTATACAATGAGCAGTTCTTC TRBV11-2 TRBD2 TRBJ2-1 .
CASSYQGAGTEAFF TGCGCCAGCAGCTACCAGGGGGCTGGCACTGAAGCTTTCTTT TRBV5-1 TRBD1 TRBJ1-1 once
CASGQFSGANVLTF TGCGCCAGCGGACAATTCTCTGGGGCCAACGTCCTGACTTTC TRBV4-3 . TRBJ2-6 .
CASSIGRSVEQFF TGTGCCAGTAGTATTGGTAGATCGGTTGAGCAGTTCTTC TRBV19 . TRBJ2-1 .
CATHDPGQGYDGYTF TGTGCCACGCATGACCCGGGACAGGGGTATGATGGCTACACCTTC TRBV28 TRBD1 TRBJ1-2 .